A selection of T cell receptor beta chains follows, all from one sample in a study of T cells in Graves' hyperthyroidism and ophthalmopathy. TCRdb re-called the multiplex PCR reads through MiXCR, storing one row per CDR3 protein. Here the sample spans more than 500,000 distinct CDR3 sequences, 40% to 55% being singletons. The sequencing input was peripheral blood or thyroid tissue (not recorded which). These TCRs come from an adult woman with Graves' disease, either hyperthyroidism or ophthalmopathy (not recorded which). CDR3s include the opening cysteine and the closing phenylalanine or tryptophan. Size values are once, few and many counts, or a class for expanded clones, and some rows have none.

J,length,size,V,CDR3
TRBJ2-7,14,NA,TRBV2,CASQGDRTSYEQYF
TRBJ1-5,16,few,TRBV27,CASSLGGQGRNQPQHF
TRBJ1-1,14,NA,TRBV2,CASSPGYVNTEAFF
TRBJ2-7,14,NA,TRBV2,CASSEPTWDDEQYF
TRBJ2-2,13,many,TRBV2,CASRLENTGELFF
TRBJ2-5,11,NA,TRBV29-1,CSVPGGETQYF
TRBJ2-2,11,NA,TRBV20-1,CSATADRELFF
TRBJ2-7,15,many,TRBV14,CASSQHRVPSYEQYF
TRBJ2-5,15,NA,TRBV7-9,CASSSPASGKETQYF
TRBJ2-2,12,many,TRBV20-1,CSARDWQEELFF
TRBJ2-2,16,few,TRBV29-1,CSVVPPGQANTGELFF
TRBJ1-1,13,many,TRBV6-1,CATRRQGGTEAFF
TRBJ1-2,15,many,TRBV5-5,CASSLYGPSTYGYTF
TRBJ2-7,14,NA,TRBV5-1,CASSFDGISYEQYF
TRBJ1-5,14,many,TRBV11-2,CASSLTPSNQPQHF
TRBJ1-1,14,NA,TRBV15,CATSPGHYNTEAFF
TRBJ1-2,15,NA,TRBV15,CATSSSQGWDYGYTF
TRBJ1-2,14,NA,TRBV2,CASRGPGQNYGYTF
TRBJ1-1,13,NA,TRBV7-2,CASSLGQNNEAFF
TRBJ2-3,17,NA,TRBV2,CASSLWTSGRGTDTQYF
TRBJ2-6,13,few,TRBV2,CASCPGGANVLTF